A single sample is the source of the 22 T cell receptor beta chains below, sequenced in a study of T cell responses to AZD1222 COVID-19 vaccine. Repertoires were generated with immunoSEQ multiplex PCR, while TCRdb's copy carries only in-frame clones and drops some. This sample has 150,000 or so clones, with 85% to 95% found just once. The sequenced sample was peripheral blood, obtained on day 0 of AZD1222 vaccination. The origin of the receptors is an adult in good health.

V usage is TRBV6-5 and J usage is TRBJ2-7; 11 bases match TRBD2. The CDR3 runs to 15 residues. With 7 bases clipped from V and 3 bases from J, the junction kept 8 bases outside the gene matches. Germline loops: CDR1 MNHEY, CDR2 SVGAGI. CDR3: CASKNGLAGFYEQYF. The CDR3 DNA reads TGTGCCAGCAAAAACGGACTAGCGGGCTTCTACGAGCAGTACTTC.

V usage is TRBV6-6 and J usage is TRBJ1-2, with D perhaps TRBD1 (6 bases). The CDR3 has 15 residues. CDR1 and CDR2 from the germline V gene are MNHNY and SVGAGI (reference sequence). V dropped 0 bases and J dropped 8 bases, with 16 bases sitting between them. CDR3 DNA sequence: TGTGCCAGCAGTTACTCGAGTACGGGGGCTAAGGGCTACACCTTC. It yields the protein CASSYSSTGAKGYTF.

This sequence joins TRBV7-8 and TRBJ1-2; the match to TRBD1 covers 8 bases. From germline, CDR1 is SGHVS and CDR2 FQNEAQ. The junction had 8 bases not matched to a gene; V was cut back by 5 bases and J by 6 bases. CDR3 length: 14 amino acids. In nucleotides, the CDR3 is TGTGCCAGCAGCGTACGGACAGGGCCAGATGGCTACACCTTC. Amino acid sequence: CASSVRTGPDGYTF. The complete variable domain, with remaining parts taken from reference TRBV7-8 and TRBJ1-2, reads GAGVSQSPRYKVAKRGQDVALRCDPISGHVSLFWYQQALGQGPEFLTYFQNEAQLDKSGLPSDRFFAERPEGSVSTLKIQRTQQEDSAVYLCASSVRTGPDGYTFGSGTRLTVV.

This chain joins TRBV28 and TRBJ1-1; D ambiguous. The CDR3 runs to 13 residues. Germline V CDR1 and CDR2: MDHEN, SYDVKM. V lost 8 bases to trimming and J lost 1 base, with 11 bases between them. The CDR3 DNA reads TGTGCCAGCCAATACACTCAGAACACTGAAGCTTTCTTT. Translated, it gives CASQYTQNTEAFF.

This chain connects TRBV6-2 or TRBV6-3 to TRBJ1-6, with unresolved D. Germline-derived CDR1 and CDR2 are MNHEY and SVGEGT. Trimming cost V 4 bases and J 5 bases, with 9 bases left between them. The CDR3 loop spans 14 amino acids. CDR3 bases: TGTGCCAGCAGTTGGACGCCGGATAATTCACCCCTCCACTTT. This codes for CASSWTPDNSPLHF.

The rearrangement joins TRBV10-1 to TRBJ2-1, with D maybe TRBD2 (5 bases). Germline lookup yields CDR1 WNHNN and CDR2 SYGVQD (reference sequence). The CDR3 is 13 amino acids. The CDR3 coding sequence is TGCGTAGCGACCGACATGGGAAGAGATGAGCAGTTCTTC. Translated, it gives CVATDMGRDEQFF.

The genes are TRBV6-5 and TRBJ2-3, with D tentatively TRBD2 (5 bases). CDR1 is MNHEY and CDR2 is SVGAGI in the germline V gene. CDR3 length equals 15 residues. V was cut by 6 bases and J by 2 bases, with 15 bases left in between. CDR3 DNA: TGTGCCAGCAGCTCCGGACTCCCAATCACAGATACGCAGTATTTT. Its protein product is CASSSGLPITDTQYF.

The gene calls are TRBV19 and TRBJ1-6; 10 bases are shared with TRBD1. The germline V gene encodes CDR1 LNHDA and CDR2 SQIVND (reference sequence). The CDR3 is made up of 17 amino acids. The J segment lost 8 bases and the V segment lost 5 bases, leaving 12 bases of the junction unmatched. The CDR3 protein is CASSVLPGQGKDSPLHF. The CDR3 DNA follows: TGTGCCAGTAGTGTGTTGCCGGGACAGGGGAAGGATTCACCCCTCCACTTT.

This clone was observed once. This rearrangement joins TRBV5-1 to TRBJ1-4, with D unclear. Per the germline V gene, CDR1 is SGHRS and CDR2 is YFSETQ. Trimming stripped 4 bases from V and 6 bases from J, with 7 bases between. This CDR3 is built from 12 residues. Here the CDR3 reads CASSPGHEKLFF. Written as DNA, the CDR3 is TGCGCCAGCAGCCCCGGACATGAAAAACTGTTTTTT.

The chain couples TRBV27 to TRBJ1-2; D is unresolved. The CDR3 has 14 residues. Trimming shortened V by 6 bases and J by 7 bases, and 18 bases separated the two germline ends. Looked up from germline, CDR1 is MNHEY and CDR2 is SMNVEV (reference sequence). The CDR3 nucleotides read TGTGCCAGCAGGAGAAACAGTCGATTAGGTGGCTACACCTTC. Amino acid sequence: CASRRNSRLGGYTF.

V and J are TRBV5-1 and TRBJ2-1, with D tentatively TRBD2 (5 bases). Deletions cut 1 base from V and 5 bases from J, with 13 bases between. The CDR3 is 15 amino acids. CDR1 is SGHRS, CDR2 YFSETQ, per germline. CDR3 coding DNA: TGCGCCAGCAGCTTGTTCGAGGGAATCGACAATGAGCAGTTCTTC. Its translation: CASSLFEGIDNEQFF.

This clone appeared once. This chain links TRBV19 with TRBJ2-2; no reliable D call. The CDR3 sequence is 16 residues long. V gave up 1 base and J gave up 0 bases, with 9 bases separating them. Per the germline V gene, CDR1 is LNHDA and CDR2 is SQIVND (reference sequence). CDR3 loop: CASSIARFPNTGELFF. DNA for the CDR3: TGTGCCAGTAGTATAGCTCGGTTCCCGAACACCGGGGAGCTGTTTTTT.

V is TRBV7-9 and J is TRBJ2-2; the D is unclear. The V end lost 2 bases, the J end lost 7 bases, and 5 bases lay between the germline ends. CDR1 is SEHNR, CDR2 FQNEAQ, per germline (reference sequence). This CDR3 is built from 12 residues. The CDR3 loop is CASSLSSGELFF. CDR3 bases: TGTGCCAGCAGCTTAAGCAGCGGGGAGCTGTTTTTT.

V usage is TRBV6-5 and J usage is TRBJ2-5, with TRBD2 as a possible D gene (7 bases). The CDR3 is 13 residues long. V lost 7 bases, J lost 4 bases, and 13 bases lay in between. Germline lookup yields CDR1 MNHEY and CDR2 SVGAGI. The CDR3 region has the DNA TGTGCCAGCAAAGGGGGGGCAAGAGAGACCCAGTACTTC. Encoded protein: CASKGGARETQYF.

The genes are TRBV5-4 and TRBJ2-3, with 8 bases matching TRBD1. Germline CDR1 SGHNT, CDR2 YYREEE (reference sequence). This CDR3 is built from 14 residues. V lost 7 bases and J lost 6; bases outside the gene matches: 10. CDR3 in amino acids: CASGIQGALDTQYF. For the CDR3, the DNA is TGTGCCAGCGGAATTCAGGGGGCGTTGGATACGCAGTATTTT.

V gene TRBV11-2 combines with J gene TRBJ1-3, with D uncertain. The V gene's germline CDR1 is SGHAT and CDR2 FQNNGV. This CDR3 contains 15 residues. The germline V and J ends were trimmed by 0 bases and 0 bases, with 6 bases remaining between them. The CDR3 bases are TGTGCCAGCAGCTTAGACAGATTCTCTGGAAACACCATATATTTT. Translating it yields CASSLDRFSGNTIYF.

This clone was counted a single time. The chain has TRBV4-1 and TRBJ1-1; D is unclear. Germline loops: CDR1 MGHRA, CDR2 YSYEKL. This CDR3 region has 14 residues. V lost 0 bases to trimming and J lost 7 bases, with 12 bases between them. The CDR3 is CASSQESGQVEAFF. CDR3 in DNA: TGCGCCAGCAGCCAAGAGAGTGGGCAGGTTGAAGCTTTCTTT.

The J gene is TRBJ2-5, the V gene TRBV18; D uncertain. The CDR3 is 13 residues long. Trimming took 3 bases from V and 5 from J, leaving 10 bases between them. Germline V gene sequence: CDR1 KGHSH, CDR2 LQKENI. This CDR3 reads CASSPSHGETQYF. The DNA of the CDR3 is TGTGCCAGCTCACCTAGCCATGGGGAGACCCAGTACTTC. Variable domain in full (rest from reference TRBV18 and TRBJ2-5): NAGVMQNPRHLVRRRGQEARLRCSPMKGHSHVYWYRQLPEEGLKFMVYLQKENIIDESGMPKERFSAEFPKEGPSILRIQQVVRGDSAAYFCASSPSHGETQYFGPGTRLLVL.

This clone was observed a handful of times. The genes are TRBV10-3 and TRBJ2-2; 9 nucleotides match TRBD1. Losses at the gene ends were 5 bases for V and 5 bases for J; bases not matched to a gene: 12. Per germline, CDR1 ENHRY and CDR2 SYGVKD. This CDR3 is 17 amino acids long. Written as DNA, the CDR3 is TGTGCCATCAGTCCCGAAACAGGGGGCGGCGGGACCGGGGAGCTGTTTTTT. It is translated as CAISPETGGGGTGELFF.

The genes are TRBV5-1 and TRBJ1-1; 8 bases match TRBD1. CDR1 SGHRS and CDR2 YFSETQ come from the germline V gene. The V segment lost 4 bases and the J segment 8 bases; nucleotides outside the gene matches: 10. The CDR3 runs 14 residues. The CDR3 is CASSTNPGQEEAFF. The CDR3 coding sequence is TGCGCCAGCAGCACGAACCCGGGACAGGAGGAAGCTTTCTTT. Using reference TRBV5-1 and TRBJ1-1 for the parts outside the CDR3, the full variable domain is KAGVTQTPRYLIKTRGQQVTLSCSPISGHRSVSWYQQTPGQGLQFLFEYFSETQRNKGNFPGRFSGRQFSNSRSEMNVSTLELGDSALYLCASSTNPGQEEAFFGQGTRLTVV.

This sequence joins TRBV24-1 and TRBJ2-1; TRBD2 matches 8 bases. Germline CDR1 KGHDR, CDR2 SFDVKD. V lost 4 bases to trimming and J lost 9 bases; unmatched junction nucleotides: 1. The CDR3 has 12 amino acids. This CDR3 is CATSEAGVEQFF. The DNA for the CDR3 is TGTGCCACCAGTGAAGCGGGAGTTGAGCAGTTCTTC.

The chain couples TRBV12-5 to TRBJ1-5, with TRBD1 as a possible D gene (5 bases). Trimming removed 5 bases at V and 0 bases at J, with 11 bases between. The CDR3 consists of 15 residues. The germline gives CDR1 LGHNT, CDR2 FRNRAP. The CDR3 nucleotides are TGTGCTAGTGGTCCCGGGACCTCTAGCAATCAGCCCCAGCATTTT. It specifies CASGPGTSSNQPQHF.